Below, 30 T cell receptor beta chains from the same sample are listed, as sequenced in a study of T cells of healthy individuals. One entry per CDR3 protein results from TCRdb running MiXCR on the 5' RACE reads. The sample yields about 53,000 distinct CDR3 sequences, roughly 15% seen once. Receptors originate from a human donor in good health.

Here the CDR3 DNA reads TGTGCCAGCAGCGCAGGACTAGCGGGGACCCAAGAGACCCAGTACTTC. It is translated as CASSAGLAGTQETQYF. The chain uses TRBV5-4 and TRBJ2-5; TRBD2 matches 12 bases. Germline V CDR1 and CDR2: SGHNT, YYREEE (reference sequence). With 4 bases clipped from V and 1 base from J, the junction kept 5 bases outside the gene matches. The length of the CDR3 is 16 residues. Full variable domain (outside the CDR3, taken from reference TRBV5-4 and TRBJ2-5): ETGVTQSPTHLIKTRGQQVTLRCSSQSGHNTVSWYQQALGQGPQFIFQYYREEENGRGNFPPRFSGLQFPNYSSELNVNALELDDSALYLCASSAGLAGTQETQYFGPGTRLLVL.

This clonotype showed up many times. The J gene is TRBJ2-7, the V gene TRBV27; tentative D call: TRBD1 (6 bases). Trimming took off 5 bases at V and 6 bases at J, with 23 bases between the two ends. The CDR3 contains 16 residues. CDR1 and CDR2 from the germline V gene are MNHEY and SMNVEV (reference sequence). CDR3 sequence reads: CASSRKGVGAYSEQYF. In nucleotides, the CDR3 is TGTGCCAGCAGTCGAAAGGGGGTGGGGGCTTACTCCGAGCAGTACTTC.

This clonotype showed up many times. The chain has TRBV6-2 or TRBV6-3 and TRBJ1-2, with D tentatively TRBD1 (5 bases). The germline gives CDR1 MNHEY, CDR2 SVGEGT. This CDR3 spans 12 amino acids. V lost 1 base, J lost 8 bases, and 8 bases lay in between. The CDR3 nucleotides read TGTGCCAGCAGTTACTGGACAAAGGGCTACACCTTC. Protein: CASSYWTKGYTF.

This clonotype was detected a few times. The CDR3, as DNA: TGTGCCAGCAGTTCTCACAGCTCCTACGAGCAGTACTTC. It yields the protein CASSSHSSYEQYF. The rearrangement links TRBV6-2 or TRBV6-3 to TRBJ2-7; D gene uncertain. V was trimmed by 4 bases and J by 0 bases, leaving 7 bases between them. The CDR3 is made up of 13 amino acids. The germline V gene encodes CDR1 MNHEY and CDR2 SVGEGT.

This clonotype came up a few times. The chain recombines TRBV6-2 or TRBV6-3 with TRBJ2-5; 15 bases are a match to TRBD2. V lost 7 bases, J lost 5 bases, and 8 bases stayed unmatched. This CDR3 is 16 amino acids long. The germline V gene has CDR1 MNHEY and CDR2 SVGEGT. CDR3 DNA: TGTGCCAGCACCCGGACTAGCGGGGGGGCCTACGAGACCCAGTACTTC. This codes for CASTRTSGGAYETQYF.

This clonotype was seen a few times. This chain connects TRBV30 to TRBJ2-1, with 7 bases matching TRBD1. Germline V gene data show CDR1 as GTSNPN and CDR2 as SVGIG (reference sequence). The CDR3 has 12 amino acids. The DNA for the CDR3 is TGTGCTATAGTACAGGGGTACAATGAGCAGTTCTTC. Residues: CAIVQGYNEQFF.

V usage is TRBV5-1 and J usage is TRBJ2-5; 7 bases agree with TRBD1. Germline V gene data show CDR1 as SGHRS and CDR2 as YFSETQ. The CDR3 length is 14 residues. V gave up 2 bases and J gave up 2 bases; unmatched junction bases: 3. CDR3 coding DNA: TGCGCCAGCAGCTTATCCAGGGGGCAAGAGACCCAGTACTTC. Protein product: CASSLSRGQETQYF. The variable domain in full, completed from reference TRBV5-1 and TRBJ2-5, reads KAGVTQTPRYLIKTRGQQVTLSCSPISGHRSVSWYQQTPGQGLQFLFEYFSETQRNKGNFPGRFSGRQFSNSRSEMNVSTLELGDSALYLCASSLSRGQETQYFGPGTRLLVL.

The rearrangement uses TRBV9 and TRBJ2-1; a weak D match, TRBD1 (5 bases). The CDR3 runs to 15 residues. Germline lookup yields CDR1 SGDLS and CDR2 YYNGEE. The V and J ends lost 4 bases and 1 base respectively, with 12 bases between them. Here the CDR3 DNA reads TGTGCCAGCAGCCTCACTCAGGGTTCCTACAATGAGCAGTTCTTC. This gives the protein CASSLTQGSYNEQFF.

This sequence joins TRBV19 and TRBJ2-6; tentatively, D is TRBD1 (7 bases). The CDR3 length is 16 residues. Germline V gene data show CDR1 as LNHDA and CDR2 as SQIVND (reference sequence). V was shortened by 4 bases and J by 0 bases, with 10 bases between the two germline ends. As DNA, the CDR3 is TGTGCCAGTAGTAGCGGGACAGCCTCTGGGGCCAACGTCCTGACTTTC. Translation: CASSSGTASGANVLTF. The full variable domain, completed using reference TRBV19 and TRBJ2-6, is DGGITQSPKYLFRKEGQNVTLSCEQNLNHDAMYWYRQDPGQGLRLIYYSQIVNDFQKGDIAEGYSVSREKKESFPLTVTSAQKNPTAFYLCASSSGTASGANVLTFGAGSRLTVL.

This clonotype is judged medium-sized (0.01 to 0.1%). J is TRBJ2-5 and V is TRBV7-7; 7 bases agree with TRBD1. The V gene's germline CDR1 is SSHAT and CDR2 FNYEAQ (reference sequence). The CDR3 sequence is 13 residues long. V lost 3 bases, J lost 4 bases, and 2 bases stayed unmatched. CDR3 coding DNA: TGTGCCAGCAGCTTCAACAGGGGAGAGACCCAGTACTTC. Translating it yields CASSFNRGETQYF.

This clonotype was seen only a few times. V usage is TRBV9 and J usage is TRBJ2-1; tentatively, D is TRBD2 (6 bases). The V end was cut by 3 bases, the J end by 3 bases, with 16 bases between. The CDR3 totals 16 residues. CDR1 and CDR2 from the germline V gene are SGDLS and YYNGEE. Written as DNA, the CDR3 is TGTGCCAGCAGCGCAACAACCGGGACTCGCTACAATGAGCAGTTCTTC. Its protein product is CASSATTGTRYNEQFF.

The table lists this clonotype with many counts. The rearrangement joins TRBV4-3 to TRBJ1-2; 11 nucleotides align to TRBD1. V was clipped by 1 base and J by 1 base; unmatched bases: 5. The CDR3 runs to 17 residues. The germline V gene has CDR1 LGHNA and CDR2 YSLEER. CDR3 sequence (DNA): TGCGCCAGCAGCCAAGTGGGGACAGGGGGTATTAACTATGGCTACACCTTC. Protein sequence: CASSQVGTGGINYGYTF.

The table lists this clonotype with a few counts. The chain combines TRBV5-1 with TRBJ1-2; TRBD1 matches 8 bases. With V trimmed by 4 bases and J by 8 bases, 10 bases remained unmatched. Looked up from germline, CDR1 is SGHRS and CDR2 is YFSETQ. There are 14 residues in the CDR3. CDR3 nucleotides: TGCGCCAGCAGCCTGACCTACCAGGGGGCCGGCTACACCTTC. It codes for CASSLTYQGAGYTF.

As concerns this clonotype: The junction does not match germline at one end; this may be a read error. This sequence joins TRBV30 and TRBJ2-3, with 7 bases fitting TRBD1. Looked up from germline, CDR1 is GTSNPN and CDR2 is SVGIG (reference sequence). This CDR3 has 15 amino acids. Here the CDR3 DNA reads TGTGCCAGGAGCATGAGGCAGGGGGTGACAGATACGCAGTATTTT. Translated, it gives CARSMRQGVTDTQYF.

The table lists this clonotype with a few counts. This chain links TRBV10-3 with TRBJ1-2; D gene uncertain. Germline V gives CDR1 ENHRY, CDR2 SYGVKD. Trimming removed 0 bases from V and 6 bases from J, with 14 bases in between. This CDR3 has 15 amino acids. CDR3 bases: TGTGCCATCAGTGAGTCGGAACGGGAAGGTCATGGCTACACCTTC. Amino acid sequence: CAISESEREGHGYTF.

This clonotype was seen repeatedly, ten times or more. This chain links TRBV6-1 with TRBJ2-7; D ambiguous. The CDR3 covers 12 residues. The V and J ends lost 6 bases and 3 bases respectively, with 9 bases between them. Germline CDR1 and CDR2: MNHNS and SASEGT. CDR3 sequence: CASRPTGYEQYF. The CDR3 DNA sequence: TGTGCCAGCAGGCCGACGGGCTACGAGCAGTACTTC.

The rearrangement uses TRBV11-3 and TRBJ2-2; TRBD1 agrees at 8 bases. This CDR3 has 15 residues. The J segment lost 0 bases and the V segment lost 3 bases, leaving 0 bases of the junction unmatched. Germline CDR1 and CDR2: SGHNT and YENEEA. The chain's CDR3 is CASSLGQANTGELFF. The CDR3 DNA is TGTGCCAGCAGCTTGGGACAGGCGAACACCGGGGAGCTGTTTTTT.

The genes are TRBV7-9 and TRBJ1-4, with TRBD1 identical over 7 bases. Germline V gene lookup returns CDR1 SEHNR and CDR2 FQNEAQ (reference sequence). V lost 3 bases to trimming and J lost 5 bases; unmatched junction nucleotides: 3. The length of the CDR3 is 14 residues. CDR3 region: CASSFGRGNEKLFF. Written as DNA, the CDR3 is TGTGCCAGCAGCTTCGGCAGGGGGAATGAAAAACTGTTTTTT.

This clonotype was seen at least ten times. This chain links TRBV12-3 or TRBV12-4 with TRBJ1-1; no definite D call. The CDR3 has 13 residues. V dropped 5 bases and J dropped 5 bases, with 12 bases sitting between them. The chain's CDR3 is CASSRAGRTEAFF. The CDR3 bases are TGTGCCAGCAGTCGAGCAGGCCGGACTGAAGCTTTCTTT.

This clonotype was seen a few times. The CDR3 loop reads CASSPAGLIDYGYTF. The CDR3 DNA follows: TGTGCCAGCAGCCCAGCTGGCCTTATTGACTATGGCTACACCTTC. The chain is built from TRBV7-9 and TRBJ1-2; no clear D. The CDR3 has 15 amino acids. V was cut by 5 bases and J by 3 bases, with 16 bases left in between. Germline CDR1 SEHNR, CDR2 FQNEAQ (reference sequence).

The CDR3, as DNA: TGCGCCAGCAGCTTGAGCAGGAGCACAGATACGCAGTATTTT. It is translated as CASSLSRSTDTQYF. V usage is TRBV5-1 and J usage is TRBJ2-3, with D hard to call. CDR3 length: 14 residues. Germline V gene lookup returns CDR1 SGHRS and CDR2 YFSETQ. Trimming shortened V by 1 base and J by 0 bases, and 6 bases separated the two germline ends.

In this sample, this clonotype turned up a few times. The gene calls are TRBV2 and TRBJ1-3, with no clear D. This CDR3 spans 15 amino acids. Trimming removed 6 bases at V and 0 bases at J, with 12 bases between. CDR1 SNHLY and CDR2 FYNNEI come from the germline V gene. For the CDR3, the DNA is TGTGCCAGCAGCGGGGAATTGTTCTCTGGAAACACCATATATTTT. It yields the protein CASSGELFSGNTIYF.

This clonotype was seen only a few times. This chain uses TRBV3-1 with TRBJ1-1; D possibly corresponds to TRBD1 (6 bases). Trimming took off 3 bases at V and 1 base at J, with 9 bases between the two ends. This CDR3 has 14 residues. Germline lookup yields CDR1 LGHDT and CDR2 YNNKEL (reference sequence). CDR3 in DNA: TGTGCCAGCAGCCACGAGACAGGGAACACTGAAGCTTTCTTT. Protein: CASSHETGNTEAFF.

J is TRBJ2-1 and V is TRBV10-3; 9 bases line up with TRBD1. From germline, CDR1 is ENHRY and CDR2 SYGVKD. The CDR3 consists of 16 residues. With 7 bases clipped from V and 3 bases from J, the junction kept 10 bases outside the gene matches. The DNA for the CDR3 is TGTGCCATCAATAGCTTGGACAGGGGAAACTACAATGAGCAGTTCTTC. It is translated as CAINSLDRGNYNEQFF.

This clonotype has at least ten counts. The rearrangement uses TRBV6-5 and TRBJ1-1, with D unresolved. The CDR3 contains 13 residues. Between the trimmed V and J ends, which lost 2 bases and 1 base, there was a span of 5 bases. Looked up from germline, CDR1 is MNHEY and CDR2 is SVGAGI. CDR3 amino acids: CASSYGRNTEAFF. CDR3 sequence (DNA): TGTGCCAGCAGTTACGGGAGGAACACTGAAGCTTTCTTT.

V is TRBV20-1 and J is TRBJ2-1; D assignment may be TRBD1 or TRBD2 (6 bases each). The germline gives CDR1 DFQATT, CDR2 SNEGSKA (reference sequence). V shed 6 bases and J shed 10 bases, with 13 bases lying between them. The length of the CDR3 is 11 residues. CDR3 loop: CSASGAEEQFF. The CDR3 DNA reads TGCAGTGCCTCGGGGGCAGAAGAGCAGTTCTTC.

The rearrangement joins TRBV6-2 or TRBV6-3 to TRBJ1-1, with D unresolved. V was clipped by 3 bases and J by 1 base, with 9 bases between them. The CDR3 runs 14 residues. The germline V gene has CDR1 MNHEY and CDR2 SVGEGT. In nucleotides, the CDR3 is TGTGCCAGCAGTTATGCCGTCGAGAACACTGAAGCTTTCTTT. Residues: CASSYAVENTEAFF.

There are a few counts of this clonotype. The V call is TRBV6-5, the J call TRBJ1-2; D gene uncertain. The CDR3 has 11 amino acids. Germline V gives CDR1 MNHEY, CDR2 SVGAGI. V dropped 6 bases and J dropped 8 bases, with 10 bases sitting between them. The CDR3 sequence: CASSSLSGYTF. CDR3 DNA sequence: TGTGCCAGCAGCTCCCTTAGCGGCTACACCTTC.

This clonotype was counted ten times or more. V usage is TRBV9 and J usage is TRBJ2-1, with a possible D match to TRBD2 (6 bases). Germline V gene lookup returns CDR1 SGDLS and CDR2 YYNGEE. The CDR3 extends over 15 amino acids. Deletions cut 0 bases from V and 9 bases from J, with 16 bases between. CDR3 coding DNA: TGTGCCAGCAGCGTAGACGGGCGGAGGGAGGCTGAGCAGTTCTTC. Protein: CASSVDGRREAEQFF.

This clonotype came up a few times. V usage is TRBV2 and J usage is TRBJ2-3; 10 bases line up with TRBD2. The CDR3 spans 15 residues. Germline CDR1 SNHLY, CDR2 FYNNEI. V trimming: 7 bases; J trimming: 0 bases; junction bases outside the gene matches: 4. The CDR3 DNA follows: TGTGCCAGCATGAGGACTAGCGGCAGCACAGATACGCAGTATTTT. Its protein product is CASMRTSGSTDTQYF.